This TCR beta chain was identified in a study of blood T cell repertoires in COVID-19. Overall study: The United States, Italy and Spain were the sources of the acute and convalescent COVID-19 samples. T cells, B-cell-depleted T cells, or PBMCs supplied cDNA or gDNA.

In the source study's methods: Estimated nucleated cell counts came from reference gene primer amplification. Only in-frame clones appear in the TCRdb table, and some are missing; sequencing was by immunoSEQ multiplex PCR. V, J and clone size derive from that table, while D and trimming were established from the DNA sequence. In the table there are over 200,000 clones, roughly nine tenths of which are singletons. Ten or more counts support this clone. This CDR3 contains 17 residues. The ends lost 0 bases at V and 0 bases at J; junction bases unmatched: 2. CDR1 and CDR2 from the germline V gene are SGDLS and YYNGEE.

Specimen: peripheral blood. The clonotype was recovered from a man in his fifties or sixties who had recovered from COVID-19. This chain uses TRBV9 with TRBJ2-1; 11 bases agree with TRBD2. The CDR3 spells CASSVGLAGNSYNEQFF. DNA of the CDR3: TGTGCCAGCAGCGTAGGACTAGCGGGAAACTCCTACAATGAGCAGTTCTTC.